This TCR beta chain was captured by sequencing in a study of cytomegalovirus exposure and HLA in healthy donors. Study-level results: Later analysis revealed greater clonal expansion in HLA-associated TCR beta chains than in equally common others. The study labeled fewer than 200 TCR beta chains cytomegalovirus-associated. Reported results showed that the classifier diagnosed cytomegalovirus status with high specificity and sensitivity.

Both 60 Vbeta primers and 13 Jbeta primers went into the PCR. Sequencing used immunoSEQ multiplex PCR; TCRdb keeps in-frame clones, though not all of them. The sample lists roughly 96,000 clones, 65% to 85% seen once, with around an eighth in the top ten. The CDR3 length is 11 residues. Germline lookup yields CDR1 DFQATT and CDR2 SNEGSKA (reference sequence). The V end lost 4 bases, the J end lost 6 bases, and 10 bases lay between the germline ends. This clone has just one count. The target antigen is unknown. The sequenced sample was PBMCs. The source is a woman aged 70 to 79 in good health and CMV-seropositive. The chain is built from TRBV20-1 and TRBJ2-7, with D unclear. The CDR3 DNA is TGCAGTGCTAATAAAGGAGTCGAGCAGTACTTC. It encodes CSANKGVEQYF.